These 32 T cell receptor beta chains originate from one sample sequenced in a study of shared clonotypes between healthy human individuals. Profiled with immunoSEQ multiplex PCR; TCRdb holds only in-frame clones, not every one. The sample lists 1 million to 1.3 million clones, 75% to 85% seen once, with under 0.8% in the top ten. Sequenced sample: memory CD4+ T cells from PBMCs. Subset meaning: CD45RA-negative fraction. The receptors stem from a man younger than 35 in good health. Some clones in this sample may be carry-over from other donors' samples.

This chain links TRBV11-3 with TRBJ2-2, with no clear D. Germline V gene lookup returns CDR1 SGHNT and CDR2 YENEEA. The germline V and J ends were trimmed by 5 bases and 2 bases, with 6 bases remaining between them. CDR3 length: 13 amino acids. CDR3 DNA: TGTGCCAGCAGCGTCAGAAACACCGGGGAGCTGTTTTTT. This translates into CASSVRNTGELFF.

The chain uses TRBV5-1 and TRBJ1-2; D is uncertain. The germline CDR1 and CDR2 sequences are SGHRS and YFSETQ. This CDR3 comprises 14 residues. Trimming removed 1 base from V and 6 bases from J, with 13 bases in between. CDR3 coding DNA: TGCGCCAGCAGCTTGAGCCAGACTGGGAATGGCTACACCTTC. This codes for CASSLSQTGNGYTF.

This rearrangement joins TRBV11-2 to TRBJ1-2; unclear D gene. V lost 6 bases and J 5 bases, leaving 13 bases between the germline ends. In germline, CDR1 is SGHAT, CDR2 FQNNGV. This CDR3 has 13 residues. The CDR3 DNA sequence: TGTGCCAGCAGAACTACAGTCGGTTATGGCTACACCTTC. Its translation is CASRTTVGYGYTF.

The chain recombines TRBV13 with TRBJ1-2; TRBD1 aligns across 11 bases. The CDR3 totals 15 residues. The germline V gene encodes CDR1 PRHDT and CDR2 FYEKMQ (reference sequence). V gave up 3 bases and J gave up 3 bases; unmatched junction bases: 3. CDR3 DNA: TGTGCCAGCAGCTTCCGGGACAGGGGGTACTATGGCTACACCTTC. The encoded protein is CASSFRDRGYYGYTF.

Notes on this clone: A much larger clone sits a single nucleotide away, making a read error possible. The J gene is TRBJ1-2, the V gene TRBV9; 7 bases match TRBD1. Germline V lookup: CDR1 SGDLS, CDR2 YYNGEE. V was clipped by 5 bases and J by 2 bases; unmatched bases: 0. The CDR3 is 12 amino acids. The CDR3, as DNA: TGTGCCAGCAGGGGACAGAACTATGGCTACACCTTC. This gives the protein CASRGQNYGYTF.

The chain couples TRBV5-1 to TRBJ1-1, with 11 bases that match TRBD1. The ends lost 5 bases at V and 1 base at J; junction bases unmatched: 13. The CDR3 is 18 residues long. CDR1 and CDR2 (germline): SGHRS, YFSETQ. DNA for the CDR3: TGCGCCAGCAGGGCGCACCCCGGGACAGGGGGTTGGAACACTGAAGCTTTCTTT. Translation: CASRAHPGTGGWNTEAFF. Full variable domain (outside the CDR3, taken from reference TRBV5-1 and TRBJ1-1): KAGVTQTPRYLIKTRGQQVTLSCSPISGHRSVSWYQQTPGQGLQFLFEYFSETQRNKGNFPGRFSGRQFSNSRSEMNVSTLELGDSALYLCASRAHPGTGGWNTEAFFGQGTRLTVV.

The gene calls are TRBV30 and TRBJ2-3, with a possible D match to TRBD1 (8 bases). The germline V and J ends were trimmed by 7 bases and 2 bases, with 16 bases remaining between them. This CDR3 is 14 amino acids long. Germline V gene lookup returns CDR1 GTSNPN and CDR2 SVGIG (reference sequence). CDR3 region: CALTGGGFTDTQYF. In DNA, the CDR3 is TGTGCCTTAACAGGGGGGGGGTTCACAGATACGCAGTATTTT. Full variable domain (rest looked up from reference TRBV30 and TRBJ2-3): SQTIHQWPATLVQPVGSPLSLECTVEGTSNPNLYWYRQAAGRGLQLLFYSVGIGQISSEVPQNLSASRPQDRQFILSSKKLLLSDSGFYLCALTGGGFTDTQYFGPGTRLTVL.

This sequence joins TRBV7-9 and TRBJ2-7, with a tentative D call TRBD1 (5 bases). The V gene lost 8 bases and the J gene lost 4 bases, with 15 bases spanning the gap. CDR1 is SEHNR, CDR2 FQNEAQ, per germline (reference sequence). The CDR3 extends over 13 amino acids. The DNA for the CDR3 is TGTGCCAGCGGCAGGCAGGGAATTTACGAGCAGTACTTC. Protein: CASGRQGIYEQYF.

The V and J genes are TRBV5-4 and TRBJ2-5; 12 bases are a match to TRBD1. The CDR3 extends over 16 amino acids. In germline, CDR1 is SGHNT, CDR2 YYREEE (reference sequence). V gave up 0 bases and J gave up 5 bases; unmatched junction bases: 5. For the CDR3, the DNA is TGTGCCAGCAGCTTGGCCGGGACAGGGGGCAGGGAGACCCAGTACTTC. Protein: CASSLAGTGGRETQYF.

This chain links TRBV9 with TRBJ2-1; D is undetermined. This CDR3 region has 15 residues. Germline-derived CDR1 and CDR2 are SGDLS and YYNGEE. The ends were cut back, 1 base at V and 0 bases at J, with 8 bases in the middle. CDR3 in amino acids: CASSVTPHSYNEQFF. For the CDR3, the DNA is TGTGCCAGCAGCGTAACCCCTCACTCCTACAATGAGCAGTTCTTC.

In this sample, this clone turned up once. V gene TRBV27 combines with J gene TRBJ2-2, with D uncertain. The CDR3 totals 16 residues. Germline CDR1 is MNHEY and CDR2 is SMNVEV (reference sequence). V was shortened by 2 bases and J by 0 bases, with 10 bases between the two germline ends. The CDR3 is CASSLTFGTNTGELFF. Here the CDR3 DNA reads TGTGCCAGCAGTTTAACCTTCGGAACGAACACCGGGGAGCTGTTTTTT.

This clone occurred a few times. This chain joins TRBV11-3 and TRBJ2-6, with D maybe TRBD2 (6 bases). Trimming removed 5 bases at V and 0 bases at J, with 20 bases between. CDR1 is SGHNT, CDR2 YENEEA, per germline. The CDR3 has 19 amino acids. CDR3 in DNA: TGTGCCAGCAGCCGGGCGGGCGGAGGGTACGACTCTGGGGCCAACGTCCTGACTTTC. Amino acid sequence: CASSRAGGGYDSGANVLTF.

The CDR3 loop is CASTGQTETQYF. As DNA, the CDR3 is TGTGCCAGCACGGGACAGACGGAGACCCAGTACTTC. This chain joins TRBV6-1 and TRBJ2-5, with 7 bases identical to TRBD1. The CDR3 has 12 amino acids. Germline CDR1 MNHNS, CDR2 SASEGT. V lost 7 bases and J lost 5; bases outside the gene matches: 4.

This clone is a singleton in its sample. CDR3 coding DNA: TGTGCCAGCAGCCCAGGGACAGGGAGGTTTGGGGAGACCCAGTACTTC. It yields the protein CASSPGTGRFGETQYF. This sequence joins TRBV7-2 and TRBJ2-5; 9 bases match TRBD1. The V gene end was trimmed by 5 bases and the J gene end by 5 bases; junction bases not matched to a gene: 12. Germline CDR1 reads SGHTA; CDR2 reads FQGNSA. This CDR3 region has 16 residues.

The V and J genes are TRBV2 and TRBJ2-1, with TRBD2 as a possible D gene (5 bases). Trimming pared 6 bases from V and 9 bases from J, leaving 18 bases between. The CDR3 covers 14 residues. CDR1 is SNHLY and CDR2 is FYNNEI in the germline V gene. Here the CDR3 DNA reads TGTGCCAGCAGGGTCGACCGAGGGAGCAGTGAGCAGTTCTTC. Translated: CASRVDRGSSEQFF. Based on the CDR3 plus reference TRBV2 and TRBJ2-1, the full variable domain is EPEVTQTPSHQVTQMGQEVILRCVPISNHLYFYWYRQILGQKVEFLVSFYNNEISEKSEIFDDQFSVERPDGSNFTLKIRSTKLEDSAMYFCASRVDRGSSEQFFGPGTRLTVL.

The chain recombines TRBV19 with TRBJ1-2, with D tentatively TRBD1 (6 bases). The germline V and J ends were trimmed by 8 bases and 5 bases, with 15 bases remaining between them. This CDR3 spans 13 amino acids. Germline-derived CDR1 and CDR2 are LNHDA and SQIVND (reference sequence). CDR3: CASAGGGKYGYTF. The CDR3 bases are TGTGCCAGTGCGGGGGGCGGAAAATATGGCTACACCTTC.

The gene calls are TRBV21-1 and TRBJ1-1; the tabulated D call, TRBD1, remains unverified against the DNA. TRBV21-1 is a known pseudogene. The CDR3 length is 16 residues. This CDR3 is CASSKSTGRENTEAFF. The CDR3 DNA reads TGTGCCAGCAGCAAATCAACGGGCAGGGAGAACACTGAAGCTTTCTTT.

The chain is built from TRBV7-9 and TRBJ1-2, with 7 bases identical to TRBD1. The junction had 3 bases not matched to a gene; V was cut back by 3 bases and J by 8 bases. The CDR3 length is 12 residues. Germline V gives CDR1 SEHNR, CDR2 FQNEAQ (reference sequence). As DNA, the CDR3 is TGTGCCAGCAGCTTGCCAGGGGGAGGCTACACCTTC. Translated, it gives CASSLPGGGYTF.

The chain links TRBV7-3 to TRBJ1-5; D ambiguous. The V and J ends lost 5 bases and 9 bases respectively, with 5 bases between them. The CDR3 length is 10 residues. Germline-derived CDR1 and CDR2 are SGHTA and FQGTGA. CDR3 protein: CASSRTPQHF. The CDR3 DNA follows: TGTGCCAGCAGCCGGACGCCCCAGCATTTT.

CDR3 DNA sequence: TGTGCCAGCAGTATCAGGGCGATGAACACTGAAGCTTTCTTT. Its protein is CASSIRAMNTEAFF. The chain recombines TRBV5-6 with TRBJ1-1; the D gene is possibly TRBD1 (5 bases). This CDR3 is built from 14 residues. The V end lost 5 bases, the J end lost 0 bases, and 11 bases lay between the germline ends. Germline loops: CDR1 SGHDT, CDR2 YYEEEE.

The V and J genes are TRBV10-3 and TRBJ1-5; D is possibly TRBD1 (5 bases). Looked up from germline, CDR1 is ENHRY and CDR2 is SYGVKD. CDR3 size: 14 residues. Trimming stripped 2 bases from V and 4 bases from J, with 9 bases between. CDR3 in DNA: TGTGCCATCAGTGAGGGGGGTAAAAATCAGCCCCAGCATTTT. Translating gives CAISEGGKNQPQHF.

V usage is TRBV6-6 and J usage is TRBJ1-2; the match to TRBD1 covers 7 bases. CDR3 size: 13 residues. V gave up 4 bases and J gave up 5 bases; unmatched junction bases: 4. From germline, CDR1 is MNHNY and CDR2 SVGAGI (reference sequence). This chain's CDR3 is CASSSQGEYGYTF. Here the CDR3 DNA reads TGTGCCAGCAGTTCTCAGGGGGAATATGGCTACACCTTC.

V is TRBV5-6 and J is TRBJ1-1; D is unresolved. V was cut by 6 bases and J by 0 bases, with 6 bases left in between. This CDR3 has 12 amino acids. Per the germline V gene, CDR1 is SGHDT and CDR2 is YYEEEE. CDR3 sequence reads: CASNGVNTEAFF. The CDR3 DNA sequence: TGTGCCAGCAACGGGGTGAACACTGAAGCTTTCTTT. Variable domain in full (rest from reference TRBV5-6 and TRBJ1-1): DAGVTQSPTHLIKTRGQQVTLRCSPKSGHDTVSWYQQALGQGPQFIFQYYEEEERQRGNFPDRFSGHQFPNYSSELNVNALLLGDSALYLCASNGVNTEAFFGQGTRLTVV.

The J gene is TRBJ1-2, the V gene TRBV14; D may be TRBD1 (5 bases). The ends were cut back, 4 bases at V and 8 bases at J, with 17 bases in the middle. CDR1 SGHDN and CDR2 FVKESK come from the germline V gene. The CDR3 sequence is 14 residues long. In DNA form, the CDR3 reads TGTGCCAGCAGCCTCGGGGGGTCGACGGGCGGCTACACCTTC. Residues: CASSLGGSTGGYTF. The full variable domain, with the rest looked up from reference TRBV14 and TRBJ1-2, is EAGVTQFPSHSVIEKGQTVTLRCDPISGHDNLYWYRRVMGKEIKFLLHFVKESKQDESGMPNNRFLAERTGGTYSTLKVQPAELEDSGVYFCASSLGGSTGGYTFGSGTRLTVV.

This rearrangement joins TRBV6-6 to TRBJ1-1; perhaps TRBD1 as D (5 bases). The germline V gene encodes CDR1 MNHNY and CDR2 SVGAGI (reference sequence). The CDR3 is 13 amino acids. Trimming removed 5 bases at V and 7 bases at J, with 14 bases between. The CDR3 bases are TGTGCCAGCAGTCAGATGACAGTTGTTGAAGCTTTCTTT. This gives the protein CASSQMTVVEAFF.

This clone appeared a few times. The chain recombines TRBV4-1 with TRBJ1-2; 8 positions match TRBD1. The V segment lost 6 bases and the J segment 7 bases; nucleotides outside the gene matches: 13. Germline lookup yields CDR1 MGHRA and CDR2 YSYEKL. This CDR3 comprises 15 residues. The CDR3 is CASRGSDRVQVGYTF. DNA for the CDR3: TGCGCCAGCAGAGGATCGGACAGGGTCCAGGTTGGCTACACCTTC.

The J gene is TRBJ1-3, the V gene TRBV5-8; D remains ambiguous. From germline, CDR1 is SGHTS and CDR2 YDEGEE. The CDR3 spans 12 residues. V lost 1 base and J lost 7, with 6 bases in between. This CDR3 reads CASSLRRNTIYF. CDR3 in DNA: TGTGCCAGCAGCTTGCGTAGGAACACCATATATTTT.

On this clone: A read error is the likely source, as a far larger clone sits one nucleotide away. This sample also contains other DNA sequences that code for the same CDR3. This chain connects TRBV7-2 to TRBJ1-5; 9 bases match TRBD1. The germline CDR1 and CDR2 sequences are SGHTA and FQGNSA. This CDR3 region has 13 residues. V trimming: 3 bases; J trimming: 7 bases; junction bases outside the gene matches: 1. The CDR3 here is CASSFDRGQPQHF. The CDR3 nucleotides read TGTGCCAGCAGCTTCGACAGGGGGCAGCCCCAGCATTTT.

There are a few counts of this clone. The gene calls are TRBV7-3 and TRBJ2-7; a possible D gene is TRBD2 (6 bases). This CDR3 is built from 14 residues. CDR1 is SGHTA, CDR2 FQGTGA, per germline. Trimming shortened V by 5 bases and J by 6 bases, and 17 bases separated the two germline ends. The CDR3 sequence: CASSPHHGGAEQYF. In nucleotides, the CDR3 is TGTGCCAGCAGCCCACACCATGGAGGGGCCGAGCAGTACTTC.

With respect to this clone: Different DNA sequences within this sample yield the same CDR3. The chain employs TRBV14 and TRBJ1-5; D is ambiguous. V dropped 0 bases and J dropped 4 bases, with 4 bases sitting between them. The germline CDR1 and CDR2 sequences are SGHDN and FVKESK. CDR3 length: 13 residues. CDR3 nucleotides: TGTGCCAGCAGCCAAGACAGTAATCAGCCCCAGCATTTT. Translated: CASSQDSNQPQHF.

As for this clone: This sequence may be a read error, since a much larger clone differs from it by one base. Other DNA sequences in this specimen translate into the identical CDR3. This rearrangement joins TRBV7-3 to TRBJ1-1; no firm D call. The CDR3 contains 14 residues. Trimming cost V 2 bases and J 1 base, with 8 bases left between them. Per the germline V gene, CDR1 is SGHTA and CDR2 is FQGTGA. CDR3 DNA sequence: TGTGCCAGCAGCTTAGTCGGTTCGAACACTGAAGCTTTCTTT. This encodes CASSLVGSNTEAFF.

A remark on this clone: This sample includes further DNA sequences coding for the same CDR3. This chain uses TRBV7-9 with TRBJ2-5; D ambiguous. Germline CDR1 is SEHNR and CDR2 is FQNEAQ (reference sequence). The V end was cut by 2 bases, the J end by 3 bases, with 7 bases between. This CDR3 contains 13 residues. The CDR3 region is CASSLRAEETQYF. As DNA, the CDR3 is TGTGCCAGCAGCTTACGGGCAGAAGAGACCCAGTACTTC. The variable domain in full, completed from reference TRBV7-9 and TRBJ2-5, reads DTGVSQNPRHKITKRGQNVTFRCDPISEHNRLYWYRQTLGQGPEFLTYFQNEAQLEKSRLLSDRFSAERPKGSFSTLEIQRTEQGDSAMYLCASSLRAEETQYFGPGTRLLVL.